Presented here are 22 T cell receptor beta chains from one specimen sequenced in a study of blood T cell repertoires in COVID-19. Only in-frame clones appear in the TCRdb table, and some are missing; sequencing was by immunoSEQ multiplex PCR. The sample consists of roughly 79,000 clones, more than 70% of them appearing once. Sequencing was done on a sample of peripheral blood. The receptors here all came from a man aged 55-75 years with active or convalescent COVID-19.

The chain couples TRBV6-6 to TRBJ1-6; possibly TRBD1 for D (5 bases). CDR1 MNHNY and CDR2 SVGAGI come from the germline V gene (reference sequence). Trimming removed 5 bases at V and 0 bases at J, with 17 bases between. The CDR3 extends over 18 amino acids. CDR3 protein: CASSRGRPGGSYNSPLHF. As DNA, the CDR3 is TGTGCCAGCAGTCGGGGACGTCCCGGGGGCTCCTATAATTCACCCCTCCACTTT.

In this sample, this clone turned up a few times. The chain has TRBV5-5 and TRBJ1-1; TRBD1 aligns across 7 bases. V was pared by 4 bases and J by 1 base, with 4 bases of the junction left unmatched. Germline V gene sequence: CDR1 SGHKS, CDR2 YYEKEE (reference sequence). The CDR3 covers 14 residues. The CDR3 DNA reads as TGTGCCAGCAGCCTGACAGGGAGGAACACTGAAGCTTTCTTT. This translates into CASSLTGRNTEAFF.

This clone has a single count. The CDR3 DNA follows: TGTGCCAGCAGGTCGGGACACTCGGCTAACTATGGCTACACCTTC. The encoded protein is CASRSGHSANYGYTF. The genes are TRBV6-5 and TRBJ1-2; D may be TRBD1 (6 bases). The CDR3 extends over 15 amino acids. The germline V gene encodes CDR1 MNHEY and CDR2 SVGAGI. V was cut by 6 bases and J by 0 bases, with 14 bases left in between.

This chain links TRBV29-1 with TRBJ1-1; D is perhaps TRBD1 (6 bases). The V gene's germline CDR1 is SQVTM and CDR2 ANQGSEA. CDR3 length equals 12 residues. Deletions cut 6 bases from V and 4 bases from J, with 12 bases between. Here the CDR3 DNA reads TGCAGCGTCGATAGGGGGGGCACTGAAGCTTTCTTT. Amino acids: CSVDRGGTEAFF.

In its sample, this clone was seen once. This chain uses TRBV9 with TRBJ1-6; 10 bases line up with TRBD1. The CDR3 totals 15 residues. V lost 3 bases and J lost 10; bases outside the gene matches: 7. CDR1 SGDLS and CDR2 YYNGEE come from the germline V gene. The DNA of the CDR3 is TGTGCCAGCAGCGCGGGGGGACAGGGGAGATCACCCCTCCACTTT. Amino acid sequence: CASSAGGQGRSPLHF.

This chain links TRBV3-1 (or the pseudogene TRBV3-2) with TRBJ2-1; 13 bases agree with TRBD2. This CDR3 region has 17 residues. V trimming: 0 bases; J trimming: 4 bases; junction bases outside the gene matches: 3. Germline V gene lookup returns CDR1 LGHDT and CDR2 YNNKEL (reference sequence). CDR3 loop: CASSQELLAGGYNEQFF. The CDR3 DNA is TGTGCCAGCAGCCAAGAGCTACTAGCGGGGGGGTACAATGAGCAGTTCTTC.

The chain is built from TRBV5-5 and TRBJ2-7; possible D gene TRBD1, 7 bases. Per the germline V gene, CDR1 is SGHKS and CDR2 is YYEKEE (reference sequence). V lost 2 bases and J 1 base, leaving 16 bases between the germline ends. CDR3 length: 16 residues. DNA of the CDR3: TGTGCCAGCAGCTTCCAAGGAGGGGGCAGTTCCTACGAGCAGTACTTC. Its protein is CASSFQGGGSSYEQYF.

The chain carries TRBV4-1 and TRBJ1-2; 9 bases are shared with TRBD1. V dropped 2 bases and J dropped 3; count of bases not matched to a gene: 1. Germline CDR1 MGHRA, CDR2 YSYEKL. The CDR3 loop spans 14 amino acids. The CDR3 nucleotides read TGCGCCAGCAGCCAAAGGACAGGGGACTATGGCTACACCTTC. Its translation: CASSQRTGDYGYTF.

The chain has TRBV7-2 and TRBJ2-4; 7 bases map to TRBD2. Losses at the gene ends were 1 base for V and 0 bases for J; bases not matched to a gene: 9. The germline V gene encodes CDR1 SGHTA and CDR2 FQGNSA. This CDR3 region has 18 residues. CDR3: CASSLVSSGGLAKNIQYF. The CDR3, as DNA: TGTGCCAGCAGCTTAGTTTCATCGGGGGGACTAGCCAAAAACATTCAGTACTTC.

The chain recombines TRBV3-1 (or the pseudogene TRBV3-2) with TRBJ2-7, with TRBD1 matching 8 bases. Looked up from germline, CDR1 is LGHDT and CDR2 is YNNKEL (reference sequence). Losses at the gene ends were 0 bases for V and 4 bases for J; bases not matched to a gene: 5. The CDR3 totals 15 residues. The CDR3, as DNA: TGTGCCAGCAGCCAAGAAGCCAGGGGGCCATACGAGCAGTACTTC. Translated: CASSQEARGPYEQYF.

The chain is built from TRBV6-6 and TRBJ2-1; no reliable D call. This CDR3 is built from 13 residues. Between the trimmed V and J ends, which lost 5 bases and 2 bases, there was a span of 7 bases. The V gene's germline CDR1 is MNHNY and CDR2 SVGAGI (reference sequence). In DNA form, the CDR3 reads TGTGCCAGCAGTCCTAGTCCCTACAATGAGCAGTTCTTC. As protein: CASSPSPYNEQFF.

This rearrangement joins TRBV10-3 to TRBJ1-2, with TRBD1 identical over 7 bases. There are 12 residues in the CDR3. Germline CDR1 reads ENHRY; CDR2 reads SYGVKD. The V segment lost 9 bases and the J segment 2 bases; nucleotides outside the gene matches: 3. CDR3 amino acids: CAITTGNYGYTF. The DNA of the CDR3 is TGTGCCATTACGACAGGGAACTATGGCTACACCTTC.

The chain employs TRBV24-1 and TRBJ2-1; 9 nucleotides line up with TRBD1. The V gene end was trimmed by 5 bases and the J gene end by 7 bases; junction bases not matched to a gene: 8. There are 15 residues in the CDR3. Per the germline V gene, CDR1 is KGHDR and CDR2 is SFDVKD. The CDR3 here is CATSGPGQGVNEQFF. The CDR3 nucleotides read TGTGCCACCAGTGGACCGGGACAGGGAGTAAATGAGCAGTTCTTC.

The rearrangement uses TRBV7-2 and TRBJ2-7; TRBD1 is a possible D gene (5 bases). The CDR3 has 13 amino acids. CDR1 is SGHTA and CDR2 is FQGNSA in the germline V gene. V lost 5 bases to trimming and J lost 1 base, with 9 bases between them. DNA for the CDR3: TGTGCCAGCAGCCTGGACATTTCCTACGAGCAGTACTTC. It encodes CASSLDISYEQYF.

The genes are TRBV11-1 and TRBJ2-7, with 7 bases aligning to TRBD1. The CDR3 contains 14 residues. Germline CDR1 SGHAT, CDR2 FQDESV (reference sequence). Trimming cost V 8 bases and J 2 bases; bases outside gene matches: 9. The CDR3 is CASGPTGLPYEQYF. CDR3 coding DNA: TGTGCCAGCGGACCGACAGGGCTCCCCTACGAGCAGTACTTC. The full variable domain, in which reference TRBV11-1 and TRBJ2-7 provide the parts outside the CDR3, is EAEVAQSPRYKITEKSQAVAFWCDPISGHATLYWYRQILGQGPELLVQFQDESVVDDSQLPKDRFSAERLKGVDSTLKIQPAELGDSAMYLCASGPTGLPYEQYFGPGTRLTVT.

This clone was observed once. The gene calls are TRBV5-8 and TRBJ2-3, with 14 bases aligning to TRBD2. The CDR3 runs 18 residues. The V and J ends lost 3 bases and 0 bases, in that order; junction bases with no gene match: 6. Germline assignment: CDR1 SGHTS and CDR2 YDEGEE. The CDR3 region has the DNA TGTGCCAGCAGCTCCCTAGGACTAGCGGGGGGAAGCACAGATACGCAGTATTTT. It codes for CASSSLGLAGGSTDTQYF.

This clone has only a few counts. The V call is TRBV2, the J call TRBJ1-5; D gene unclear. The germline V gene has CDR1 SNHLY and CDR2 FYNNEI. The CDR3 covers 14 residues. V shed 2 bases and J shed 4 bases, with 9 bases lying between them. Here the CDR3 reads CASSEWAENQPQHF. The CDR3 bases are TGTGCCAGCAGTGAATGGGCAGAGAATCAGCCCCAGCATTTT. The full variable domain, rest sourced from reference TRBV2 and TRBJ1-5, is EPEVTQTPSHQVTQMGQEVILRCVPISNHLYFYWYRQILGQKVEFLVSFYNNEISEKSEIFDDQFSVERPDGSNFTLKIRSTKLEDSAMYFCASSEWAENQPQHFGDGTRLSIL.

The chain uses TRBV5-1 and TRBJ2-1; TRBD1 agrees at 7 bases. Trimming cost V 7 bases and J 6 bases; bases outside gene matches: 4. Germline V gene data show CDR1 as SGHRS and CDR2 as YFSETQ. This CDR3 has 12 amino acids. The CDR3 loop is CASGDSFNEQFF. The CDR3, as DNA: TGCGCCAGCGGGGACAGCTTCAATGAGCAGTTCTTC. Complete variable domain (other parts from reference TRBV5-1 and TRBJ2-1): KAGVTQTPRYLIKTRGQQVTLSCSPISGHRSVSWYQQTPGQGLQFLFEYFSETQRNKGNFPGRFSGRQFSNSRSEMNVSTLELGDSALYLCASGDSFNEQFFGPGTRLTVL.

The rearrangement links TRBV6-4 to TRBJ1-6, with 8 positions matching TRBD1. The CDR3 consists of 15 residues. J gave up 7 bases and V 8 bases, and 10 bases lay outside the gene matches. Germline-derived CDR1 and CDR2 are MRHNA and SNTAGT. DNA for the CDR3: TGTGCCAGCGAAAGCCCGGACAGGGAGAATTCACCCCTCCACTTT. It specifies CASESPDRENSPLHF.

V usage is TRBV27 and J usage is TRBJ2-7; TRBD1 might be the D (5 bases). CDR1 is MNHEY, CDR2 SMNVEV, per germline (reference sequence). This CDR3 region has 17 residues. Trimming left V 5 bases short and J 0 bases short, with 20 bases between. The CDR3 nucleotides read TGTGCCAGCAGTCCCCCCCTCCAGGGCCAGAGCTCCTACGAGCAGTACTTC. Residues: CASSPPLQGQSSYEQYF.

The chain uses TRBV6-5 and TRBJ1-2; D may be TRBD1 (6 bases). Per the germline V gene, CDR1 is MNHEY and CDR2 is SVGAGI. This CDR3 contains 13 residues. Trimming took 6 bases from V and 8 from J, leaving 16 bases between them. CDR3 in amino acids: CASSRDRPHGYTF. The CDR3 region has the DNA TGTGCCAGCAGCCGAGACAGGCCCCACGGCTACACCTTC.

This clone was detected a few times. The genes are TRBV19 and TRBJ1-1; D not certain. The V gene's germline CDR1 is LNHDA and CDR2 SQIVND (reference sequence). The CDR3 is 12 residues long. V lost 6 bases to trimming and J lost 5 bases, with 10 bases between them. CDR3 amino acids: CASRVGSTEAFF. The CDR3 DNA reads TGTGCCAGTAGGGTAGGGAGTACTGAAGCTTTCTTT.